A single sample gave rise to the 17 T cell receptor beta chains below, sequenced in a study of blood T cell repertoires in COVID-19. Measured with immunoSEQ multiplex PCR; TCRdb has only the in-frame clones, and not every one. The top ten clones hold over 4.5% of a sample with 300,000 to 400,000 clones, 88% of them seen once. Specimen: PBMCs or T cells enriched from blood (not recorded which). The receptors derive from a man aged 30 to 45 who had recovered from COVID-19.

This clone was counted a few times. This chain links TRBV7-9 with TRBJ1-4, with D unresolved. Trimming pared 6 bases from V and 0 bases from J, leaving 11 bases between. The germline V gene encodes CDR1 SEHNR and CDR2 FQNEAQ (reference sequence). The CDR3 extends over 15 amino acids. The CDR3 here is CASRKTTPTNEKLFF. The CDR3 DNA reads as TGTGCCAGCAGAAAAACTACGCCAACTAATGAAAAACTGTTTTTT.

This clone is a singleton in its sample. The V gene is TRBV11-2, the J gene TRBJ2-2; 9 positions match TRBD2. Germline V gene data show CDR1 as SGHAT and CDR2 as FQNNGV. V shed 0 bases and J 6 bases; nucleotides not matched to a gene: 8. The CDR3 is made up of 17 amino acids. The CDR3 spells CASSLEAGGRGSGELFF. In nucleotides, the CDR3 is TGTGCCAGCAGCTTAGAAGCGGGGGGTAGAGGCTCCGGGGAGCTGTTTTTT.

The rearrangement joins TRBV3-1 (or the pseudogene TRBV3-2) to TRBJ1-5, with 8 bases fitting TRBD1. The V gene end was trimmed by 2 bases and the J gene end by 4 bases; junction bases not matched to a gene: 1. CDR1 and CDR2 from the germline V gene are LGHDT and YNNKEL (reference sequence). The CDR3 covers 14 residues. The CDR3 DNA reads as TGTGCCAGCAGCCAACGGACAGGGAATCAGCCCCAGCATTTT. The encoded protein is CASSQRTGNQPQHF.

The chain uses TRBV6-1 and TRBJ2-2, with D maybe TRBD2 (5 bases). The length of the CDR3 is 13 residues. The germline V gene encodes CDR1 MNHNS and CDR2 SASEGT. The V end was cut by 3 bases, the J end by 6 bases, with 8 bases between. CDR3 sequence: CASSDTLAGELFF. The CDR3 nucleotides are TGTGCCAGCAGTGACACACTAGCCGGGGAGCTGTTTTTT.

CDR3 nucleotide sequence: TGTGCCAGCAGCCCGGTCGGGGGGGCTTCAACCTACGAGCAGTACTTC. This sequence encodes CASSPVGGASTYEQYF. The genes are TRBV7-8 and TRBJ2-7; 8 bases fit TRBD2. Per germline, CDR1 SGHVS and CDR2 FQNEAQ. The J segment lost 2 bases and the V segment lost 5 bases, leaving 11 bases of the junction unmatched. The CDR3 loop spans 16 amino acids.

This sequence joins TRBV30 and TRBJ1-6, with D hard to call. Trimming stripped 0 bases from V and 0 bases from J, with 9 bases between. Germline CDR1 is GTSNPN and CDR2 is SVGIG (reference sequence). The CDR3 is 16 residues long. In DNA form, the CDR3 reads TGTGCCTGGAGTGTGGATTGGGCCTCCTATAATTCACCCCTCCACTTT. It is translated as CAWSVDWASYNSPLHF.

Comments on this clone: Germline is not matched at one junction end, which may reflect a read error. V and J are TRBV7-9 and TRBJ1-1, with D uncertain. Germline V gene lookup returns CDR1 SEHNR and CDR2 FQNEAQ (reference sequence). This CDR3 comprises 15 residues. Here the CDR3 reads CASSLDQIRNAEAFF. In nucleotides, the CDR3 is TGTGCCAGCAGCTTAGATCAGATCAGGAACGCTGAAGCTTTCTTT.

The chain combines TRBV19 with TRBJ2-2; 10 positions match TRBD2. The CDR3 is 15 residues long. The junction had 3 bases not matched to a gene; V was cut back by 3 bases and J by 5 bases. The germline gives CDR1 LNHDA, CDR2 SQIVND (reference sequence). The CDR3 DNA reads TGTGCCAGTAGTATGGAGCGGGGGGGTACCGGGGAGCTGTTTTTT. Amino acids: CASSMERGGTGELFF. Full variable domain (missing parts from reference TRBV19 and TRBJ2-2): DGGITQSPKYLFRKEGQNVTLSCEQNLNHDAMYWYRQDPGQGLRLIYYSQIVNDFQKGDIAEGYSVSREKKESFPLTVTSAQKNPTAFYLCASSMERGGTGELFFGEGSRLTVL.

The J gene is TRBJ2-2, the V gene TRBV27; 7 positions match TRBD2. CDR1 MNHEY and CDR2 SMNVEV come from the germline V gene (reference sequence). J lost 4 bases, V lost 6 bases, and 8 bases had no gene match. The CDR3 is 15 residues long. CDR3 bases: TGTGCCAGCAGCCTCGGGTCGGGGGGCACCGGGGAGCTGTTTTTT. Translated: CASSLGSGGTGELFF.

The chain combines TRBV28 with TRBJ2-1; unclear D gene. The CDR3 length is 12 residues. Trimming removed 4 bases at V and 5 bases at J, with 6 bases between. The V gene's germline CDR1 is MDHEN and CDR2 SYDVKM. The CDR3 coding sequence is TGTGCCAGCAGTTCTCTAGACAATGAGCAGTTCTTC. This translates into CASSSLDNEQFF.

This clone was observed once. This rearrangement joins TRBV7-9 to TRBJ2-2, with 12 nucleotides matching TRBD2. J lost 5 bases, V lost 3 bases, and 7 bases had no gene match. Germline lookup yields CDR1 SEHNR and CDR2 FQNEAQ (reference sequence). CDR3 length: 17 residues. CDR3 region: CASSFPSGGAVTGELFF. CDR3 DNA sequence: TGTGCCAGCAGCTTTCCTAGCGGGGGGGCTGTTACCGGGGAGCTGTTTTTT.

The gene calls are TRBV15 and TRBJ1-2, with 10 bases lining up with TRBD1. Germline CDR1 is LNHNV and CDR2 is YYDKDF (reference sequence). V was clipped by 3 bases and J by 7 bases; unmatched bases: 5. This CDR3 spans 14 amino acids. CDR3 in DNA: TGTGCCACCAGCAGGCAGGGACAGGGGTTTGGCTACACCTTC. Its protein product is CATSRQGQGFGYTF.

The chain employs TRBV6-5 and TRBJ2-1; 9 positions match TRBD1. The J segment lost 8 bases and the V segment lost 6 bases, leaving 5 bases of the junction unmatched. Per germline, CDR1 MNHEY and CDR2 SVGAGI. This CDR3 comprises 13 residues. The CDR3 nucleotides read TGTGCCAGCAGCTTGGGACAGGGAGATGAGCAGTTCTTC. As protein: CASSLGQGDEQFF.

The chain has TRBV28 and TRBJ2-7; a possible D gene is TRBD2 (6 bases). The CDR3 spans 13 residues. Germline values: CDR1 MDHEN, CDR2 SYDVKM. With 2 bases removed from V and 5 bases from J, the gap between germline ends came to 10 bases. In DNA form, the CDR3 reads TGTGCCAGCAGTTTAGGGGGGTCCAACGAGCAGTACTTC. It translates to CASSLGGSNEQYF.

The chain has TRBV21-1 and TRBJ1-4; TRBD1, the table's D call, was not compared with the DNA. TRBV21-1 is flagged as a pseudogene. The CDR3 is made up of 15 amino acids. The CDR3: CASSKGAGGNEKLFF. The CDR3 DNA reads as TGTGCCAGCAGCAAAGGGGCAGGGGGTAATGAAAAACTGTTTTTT.

The CDR3 protein is CASSVGGIGETQYF. The CDR3 nucleotides read TGTGCCAGCAGCGTAGGAGGGATCGGAGAGACCCAGTACTTC. The chain employs TRBV9 and TRBJ2-5, with TRBD2 as a possible D gene (5 bases). V lost 0 bases to trimming and J lost 4 bases, with 10 bases between them. CDR1 SGDLS and CDR2 YYNGEE come from the germline V gene. The CDR3 totals 14 residues.

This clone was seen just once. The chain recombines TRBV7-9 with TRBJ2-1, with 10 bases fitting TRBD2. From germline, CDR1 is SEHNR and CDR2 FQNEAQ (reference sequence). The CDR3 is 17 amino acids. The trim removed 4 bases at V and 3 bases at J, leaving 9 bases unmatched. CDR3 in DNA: TGTGCCAGCAGCTACCTAGCGGGGGCCGCCAACTACAATGAGCAGTTCTTC. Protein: CASSYLAGAANYNEQFF. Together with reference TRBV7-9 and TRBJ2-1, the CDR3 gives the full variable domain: DTGVSQNPRHKITKRGQNVTFRCDPISEHNRLYWYRQTLGQGPEFLTYFQNEAQLEKSRLLSDRFSAERPKGSFSTLEIQRTEQGDSAMYLCASSYLAGAANYNEQFFGPGTRLTVL.